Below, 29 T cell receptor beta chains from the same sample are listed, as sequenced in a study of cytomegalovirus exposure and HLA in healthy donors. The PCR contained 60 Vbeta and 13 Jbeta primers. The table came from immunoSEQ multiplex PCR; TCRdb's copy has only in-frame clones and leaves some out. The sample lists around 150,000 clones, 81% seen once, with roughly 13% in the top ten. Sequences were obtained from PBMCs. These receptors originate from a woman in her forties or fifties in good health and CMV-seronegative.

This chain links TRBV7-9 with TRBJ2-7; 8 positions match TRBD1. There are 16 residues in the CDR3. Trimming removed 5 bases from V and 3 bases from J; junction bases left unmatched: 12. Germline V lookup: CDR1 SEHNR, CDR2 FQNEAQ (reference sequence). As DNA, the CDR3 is TGTGCCAGCAGCGAGTCAGCGACAGGGGCCTACTACGAGCAGTACTTC. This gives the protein CASSESATGAYYEQYF. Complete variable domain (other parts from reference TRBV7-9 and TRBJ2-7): DTGVSQNPRHKITKRGQNVTFRCDPISEHNRLYWYRQTLGQGPEFLTYFQNEAQLEKSRLLSDRFSAERPKGSFSTLEIQRTEQGDSAMYLCASSESATGAYYEQYFGPGTRLTVT.

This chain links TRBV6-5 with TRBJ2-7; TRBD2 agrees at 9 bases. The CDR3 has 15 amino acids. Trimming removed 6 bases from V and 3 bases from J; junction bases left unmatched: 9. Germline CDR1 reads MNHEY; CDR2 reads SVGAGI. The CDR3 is CASSGHSREGYEQYF. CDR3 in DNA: TGTGCCAGCAGCGGCCACTCGCGGGAGGGCTACGAGCAGTACTTC.

CDR3 DNA sequence: TGTGCCAGCAGCTTAGATTCGGTCTCTGGAAACACCATATATTTT. It yields the protein CASSLDSVSGNTIYF. The J gene is TRBJ1-3, the V gene TRBV11-2; no firm D call. The germline gives CDR1 SGHAT, CDR2 FQNNGV. The V end lost 0 bases, the J end lost 0 bases, and 6 bases lay between the germline ends. The length of the CDR3 is 15 residues.

The CDR3 sequence is CASSVQQGARSGGYTF. Here the CDR3 DNA reads TGTGCCAGCAGCGTACAGCAGGGGGCCAGGAGTGGGGGCTACACCTTC. This rearrangement joins TRBV9 to TRBJ1-2, with TRBD1 matching over 8 bases. The germline V gene has CDR1 SGDLS and CDR2 YYNGEE. J was trimmed by 8 bases and V by 1 base; bases with no gene match: 13. The length of the CDR3 is 16 residues.

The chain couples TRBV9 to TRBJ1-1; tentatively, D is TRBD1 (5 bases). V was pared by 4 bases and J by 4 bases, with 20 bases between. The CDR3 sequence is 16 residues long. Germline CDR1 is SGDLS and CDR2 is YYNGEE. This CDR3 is CASSRGRGPGRTEAFF. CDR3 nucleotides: TGTGCCAGCAGCCGGGGGAGGGGCCCGGGGCGCACTGAAGCTTTCTTT.

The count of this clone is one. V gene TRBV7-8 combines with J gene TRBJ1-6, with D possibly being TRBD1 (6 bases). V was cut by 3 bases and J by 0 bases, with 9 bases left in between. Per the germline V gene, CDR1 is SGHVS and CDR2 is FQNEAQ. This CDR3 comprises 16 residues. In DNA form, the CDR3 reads TGTGCCAGCAGCTTGAGACAGGACTCCTATAATTCACCCCTCCACTTT. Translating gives CASSLRQDSYNSPLHF.

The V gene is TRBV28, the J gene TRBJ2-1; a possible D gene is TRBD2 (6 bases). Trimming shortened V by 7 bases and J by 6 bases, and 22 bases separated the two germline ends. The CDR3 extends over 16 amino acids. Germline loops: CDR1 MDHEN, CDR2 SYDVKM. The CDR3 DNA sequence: TGTGCCAGCACCGTTGGGTCGGGGCGGGATATCAATGAGCAGTTCTTC. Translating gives CASTVGSGRDINEQFF.

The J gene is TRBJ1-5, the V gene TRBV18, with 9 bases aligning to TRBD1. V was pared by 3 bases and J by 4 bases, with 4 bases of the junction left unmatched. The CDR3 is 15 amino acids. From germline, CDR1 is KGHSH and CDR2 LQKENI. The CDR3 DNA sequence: TGTGCCAGCTCACCCATGGGACAGGGAAATCAGCCCCAGCATTTT. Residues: CASSPMGQGNQPQHF.

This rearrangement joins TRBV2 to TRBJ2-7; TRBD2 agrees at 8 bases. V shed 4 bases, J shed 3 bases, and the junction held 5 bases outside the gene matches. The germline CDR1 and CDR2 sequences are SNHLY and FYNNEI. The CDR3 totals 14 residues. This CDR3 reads CASSGYSGSYEQYF. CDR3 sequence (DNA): TGTGCCAGCAGTGGTTACAGCGGGAGCTACGAGCAGTACTTC.

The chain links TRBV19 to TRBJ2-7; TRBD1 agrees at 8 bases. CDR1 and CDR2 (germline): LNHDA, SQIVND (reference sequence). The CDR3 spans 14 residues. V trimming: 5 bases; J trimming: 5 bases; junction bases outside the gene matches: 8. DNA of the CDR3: TGTGCCAGTAGTGTGAGGACAGGGTTTCACGAGCAGTACTTC. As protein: CASSVRTGFHEQYF. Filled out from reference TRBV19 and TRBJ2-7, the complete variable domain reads DGGITQSPKYLFRKEGQNVTLSCEQNLNHDAMYWYRQDPGQGLRLIYYSQIVNDFQKGDIAEGYSVSREKKESFPLTVTSAQKNPTAFYLCASSVRTGFHEQYFGPGTRLTVT.

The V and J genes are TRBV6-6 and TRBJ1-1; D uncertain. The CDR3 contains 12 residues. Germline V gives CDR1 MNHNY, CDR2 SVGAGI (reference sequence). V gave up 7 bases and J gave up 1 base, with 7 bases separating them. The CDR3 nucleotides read TGTGCCAGCACCTCTAGGAACACTGAAGCTTTCTTT. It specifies CASTSRNTEAFF.

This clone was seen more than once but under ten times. The CDR3 spells CASSAGTANTEAFF. For the CDR3, the DNA is TGTGCCAGCAGTGCCGGGACAGCGAACACTGAAGCTTTCTTT. The chain recombines TRBV6-6 with TRBJ1-1, with 7 bases identical to TRBD1. Per the germline V gene, CDR1 is MNHNY and CDR2 is SVGAGI (reference sequence). The length of the CDR3 is 14 residues. The J segment lost 1 base and the V segment lost 5 bases, leaving 4 bases of the junction unmatched.

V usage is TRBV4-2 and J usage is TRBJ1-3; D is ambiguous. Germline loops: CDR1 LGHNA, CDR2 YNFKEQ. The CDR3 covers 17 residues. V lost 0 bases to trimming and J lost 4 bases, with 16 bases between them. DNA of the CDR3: TGTGCCAGCAGCCAAGATATGCGGATCTCCCGGGGAAACACCATATATTTT. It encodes CASSQDMRISRGNTIYF.

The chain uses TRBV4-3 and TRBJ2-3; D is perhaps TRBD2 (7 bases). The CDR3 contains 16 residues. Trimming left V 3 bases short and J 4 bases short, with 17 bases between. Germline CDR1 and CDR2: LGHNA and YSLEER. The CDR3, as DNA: TGCGCCAGCAGCCACCTCCGGAGGGGGGGCCCAGATACGCAGTATTTT. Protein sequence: CASSHLRRGGPDTQYF.

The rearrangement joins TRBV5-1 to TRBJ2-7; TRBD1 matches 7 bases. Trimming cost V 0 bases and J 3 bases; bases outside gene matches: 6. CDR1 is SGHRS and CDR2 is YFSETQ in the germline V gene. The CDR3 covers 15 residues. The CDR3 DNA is TGCGCCAGCAGCTTGGCCGGGACAGACCTCTACGAGCAGTACTTC. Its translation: CASSLAGTDLYEQYF.

This CDR3 reads CASRPSEGFAYEQYF. The CDR3 DNA follows: TGTGCCAGCAGACCTAGCGAGGGGTTCGCCTACGAGCAGTACTTC. This chain connects TRBV7-2 to TRBJ2-7, with D perhaps TRBD2 (6 bases). Trimming removed 6 bases at V and 2 bases at J, with 17 bases between. This CDR3 contains 15 residues. The germline V gene has CDR1 SGHTA and CDR2 FQGNSA.

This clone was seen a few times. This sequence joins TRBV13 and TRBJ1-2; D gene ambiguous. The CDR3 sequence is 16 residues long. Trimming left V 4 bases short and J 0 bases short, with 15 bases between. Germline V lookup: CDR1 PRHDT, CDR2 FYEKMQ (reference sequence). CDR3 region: CASSSITEETNYGYTF. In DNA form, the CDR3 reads TGTGCCAGCAGCTCCATAACCGAGGAGACTAACTATGGCTACACCTTC.

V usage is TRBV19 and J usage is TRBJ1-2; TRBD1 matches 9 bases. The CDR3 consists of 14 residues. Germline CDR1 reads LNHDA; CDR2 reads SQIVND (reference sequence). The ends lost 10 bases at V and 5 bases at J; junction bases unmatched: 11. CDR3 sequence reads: CATHPTGQGYGYTF. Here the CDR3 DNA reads TGTGCCACACATCCCACGGGACAGGGATATGGCTACACCTTC.

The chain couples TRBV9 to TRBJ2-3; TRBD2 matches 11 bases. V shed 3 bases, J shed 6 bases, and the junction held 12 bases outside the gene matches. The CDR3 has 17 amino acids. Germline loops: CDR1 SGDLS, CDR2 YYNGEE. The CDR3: CASSDQPTSGGGDTQYF. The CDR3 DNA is TGTGCCAGCAGCGACCAGCCCACTAGCGGGGGTGGGGATACGCAGTATTTT.

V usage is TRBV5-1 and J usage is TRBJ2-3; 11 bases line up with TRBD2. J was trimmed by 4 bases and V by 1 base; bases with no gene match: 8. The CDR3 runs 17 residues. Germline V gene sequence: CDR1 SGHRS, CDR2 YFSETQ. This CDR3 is CASSLTLAGVSADTQYF. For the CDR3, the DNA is TGCGCCAGCAGCTTGACACTAGCGGGAGTTTCAGCAGATACGCAGTATTTT.

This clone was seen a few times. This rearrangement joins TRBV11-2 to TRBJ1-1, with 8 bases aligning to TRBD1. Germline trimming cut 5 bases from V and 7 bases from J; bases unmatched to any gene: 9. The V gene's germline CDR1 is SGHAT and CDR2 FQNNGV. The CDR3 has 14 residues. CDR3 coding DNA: TGTGCCAGCAGCGCAACTGACAGGGGTCGTGAAGCTTTCTTT. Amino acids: CASSATDRGREAFF.

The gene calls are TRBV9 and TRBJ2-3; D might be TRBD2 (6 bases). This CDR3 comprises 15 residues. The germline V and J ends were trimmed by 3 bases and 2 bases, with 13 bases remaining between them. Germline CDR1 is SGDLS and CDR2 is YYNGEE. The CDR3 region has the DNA TGTGCCAGCAGCGGACCGGGAGCAACCACAGATACGCAGTATTTT. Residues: CASSGPGATTDTQYF.

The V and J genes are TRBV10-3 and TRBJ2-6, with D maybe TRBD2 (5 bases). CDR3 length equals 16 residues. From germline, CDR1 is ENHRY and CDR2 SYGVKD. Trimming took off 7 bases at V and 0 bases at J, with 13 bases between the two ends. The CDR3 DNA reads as TGTGCCATCAAACGGGATCCCAGCTCTGGGGCCAACGTCCTGACTTTC. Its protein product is CAIKRDPSSGANVLTF.

This CDR3 reads CASTRPGYEAGNTIYF. The DNA for the CDR3 is TGTGCCAGCACCCGACCGGGTTATGAAGCTGGAAACACCATATATTTT. The rearrangement links TRBV5-6 to TRBJ1-3; D is undetermined. The CDR3 covers 16 residues. From germline, CDR1 is SGHDT and CDR2 YYEEEE. Between the trimmed V and J ends, which lost 6 bases and 2 bases, there was a span of 18 bases.

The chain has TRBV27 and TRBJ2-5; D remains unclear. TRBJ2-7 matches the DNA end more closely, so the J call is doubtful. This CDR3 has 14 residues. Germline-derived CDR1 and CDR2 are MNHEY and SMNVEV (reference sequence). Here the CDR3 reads CASSLKSSAYEQYF. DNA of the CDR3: TGTGCCAGCAGTCTTAAGTCCAGCGCCTACGAGCAGTACTTC.

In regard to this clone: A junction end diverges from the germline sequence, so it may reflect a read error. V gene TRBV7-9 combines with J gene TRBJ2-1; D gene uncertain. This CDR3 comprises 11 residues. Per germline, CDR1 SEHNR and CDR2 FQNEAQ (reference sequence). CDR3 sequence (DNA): TGTTCCAGCAGCCAATCTAATAAGCAGTTCTTC. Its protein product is CSSSQSNKQFF.

CDR3 in amino acids: CASSAPGQGVVYEQYF. The CDR3 DNA follows: TGTGCCAGCAGCGCGCCGGGACAGGGAGTCGTGTACGAGCAGTACTTC. The chain has TRBV5-4 and TRBJ2-7; TRBD1 matches at 9 bases. J was trimmed by 4 bases and V by 4 bases; bases with no gene match: 12. The CDR3 is made up of 16 amino acids. In germline, CDR1 is SGHNT, CDR2 YYREEE (reference sequence).

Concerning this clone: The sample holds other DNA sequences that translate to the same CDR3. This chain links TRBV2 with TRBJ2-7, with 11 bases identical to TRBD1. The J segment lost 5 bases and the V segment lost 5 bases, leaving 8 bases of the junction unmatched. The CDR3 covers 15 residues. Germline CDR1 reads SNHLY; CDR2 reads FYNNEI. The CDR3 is CASSPGQGALNEQYF. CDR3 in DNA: TGTGCCAGCAGTCCTGGACAGGGGGCGTTGAACGAGCAGTACTTC. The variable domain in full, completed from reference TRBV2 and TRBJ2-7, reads EPEVTQTPSHQVTQMGQEVILRCVPISNHLYFYWYRQILGQKVEFLVSFYNNEISEKSEIFDDQFSVERPDGSNFTLKIRSTKLEDSAMYFCASSPGQGALNEQYFGPGTRLTVT.

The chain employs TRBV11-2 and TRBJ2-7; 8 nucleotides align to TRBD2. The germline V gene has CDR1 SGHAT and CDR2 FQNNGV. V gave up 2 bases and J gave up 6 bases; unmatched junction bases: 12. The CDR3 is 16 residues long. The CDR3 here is CASSLPSSGRRGEQYF. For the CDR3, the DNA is TGTGCCAGCAGCTTACCTTCTAGCGGGCGTCGGGGCGAGCAGTACTTC.